Below, 6 T cell receptor beta chains from the same sample are listed, as sequenced in a study of vaccination and CD4 T cells after COVID-19. For these TCRs, the target antigens are not known. Sequencing of cultured CD4+ T cell DNA used the Oncomine TCR Beta short-read assay. TCRdb re-derived calls from the PCR reads in MiXCR, one entry per CDR3 protein. Here the sample spans under 20,000 distinct CDR3 sequences, about three fifths being singletons. The treatment was: roughly nine-day PBMC culture with coronavirus spike peptide pools or control peptides (ViraFEST assay). Sequences were obtained from CD4+ T cells from blood, cultured in vitro. All receptors derive from a human donor who had recovered from COVID-19.

The chain links TRBV27 to TRBJ2-3, with D possibly TRBD2 on 6 matching bases. This CDR3 region has 14 residues. Trimming removed 6 bases at V and 2 bases at J, with 12 bases between. CDR1 and CDR2 (germline): MNHEY, SMNVEV (reference sequence). CDR3 sequence: CASRRGGTTDTQYF. CDR3 bases: TGTGCCAGCAGACGGGGCGGGACCACAGATACGCAGTATTTT.

This chain links TRBV10-3 with TRBJ2-1, with a tentative D call TRBD2 (6 bases). CDR3 length: 16 amino acids. Germline V gene data show CDR1 as ENHRY and CDR2 as SYGVKD. V was shortened by 0 bases and J by 4 bases, with 13 bases between the two germline ends. The CDR3 loop reads CAISESVAEGYNEQFF. The CDR3 DNA sequence: TGTGCCATCAGTGAGTCCGTAGCGGAAGGATACAATGAGCAGTTCTTC.

This clonotype was seen only a few times. The chain carries TRBV29-1 and TRBJ2-7; the D gene is possibly TRBD2 (5 bases). The CDR3 has 11 residues. V lost 4 bases and J 9 bases, leaving 13 bases between the germline ends. Looked up from germline, CDR1 is SQVTM and CDR2 is ANQGSEA. The CDR3 is CSVARLGVQYF. The CDR3 DNA follows: TGCAGCGTTGCACGGTTGGGAGTGCAGTACTTC.

With respect to this clonotype: A read error may produce the germline difference seen at one junction end. The chain employs TRBV11-2 and TRBJ1-6, with 8 bases aligning to TRBD1. The V gene's germline CDR1 is SGHAT and CDR2 FQNNGV. The CDR3 has 17 amino acids. CDR3 sequence: CASSQAQTGGYNSPLHF. CDR3 DNA sequence: TGCGCCAGCAGCCAAGCACAAACAGGGGGCTATAATTCACCCCTCCACTTT.

The V gene is TRBV5-1, the J gene TRBJ2-5; TRBD2 matches 9 bases. Germline V gives CDR1 SGHRS, CDR2 YFSETQ. V shed 0 bases, J shed 6 bases, and the junction held 15 bases outside the gene matches. The CDR3 extends over 18 amino acids. CDR3 DNA: TGCGCCAGCAGCTTGGGTGGCTTGGTGGCTAGCGGGATTAAGACCCAGTACTTC. This encodes CASSLGGLVASGIKTQYF.

The chain links TRBV18 to TRBJ1-1; D is undetermined. Germline CDR1 KGHSH, CDR2 LQKENI. Trimming shortened V by 3 bases and J by 0 bases, and 8 bases separated the two germline ends. This CDR3 has 14 residues. In DNA, the CDR3 is TGTGCCAGCTCACCTCCAGCCATGAACACTGAAGCTTTCTTT. Protein: CASSPPAMNTEAFF.